This is a list of T cell receptor beta chains from one sample in a study of cytomegalovirus exposure and HLA in healthy donors. Sequenced by immunoSEQ multiplex PCR; TCRdb stores in-frame clones only, minus some. The sample holds approximately 160,000 clones, approximately 80% seen once. The sequencing input was PBMCs. These TCRs come from a woman aged 40 to 50 in good health and CMV-seropositive. Both conserved end residues are part of each CDR3. D genes are given only for firm matches. Expanded clones are given a class, and other clones once, few, many or no size at all.

TGTGCCAGCTCACCCGCTAGCGGGGAGGGGACCGAGCAGTACTTC CASSPASGEGTEQYF TRBJ2-7 TRBD2 TRBV18 -
TGTGCCAGCAGCTTAGCCAGCGGGGGGGGCTCTACGCAGTATTTT CASSLASGGGSTQYF TRBJ2-3 TRBD2 TRBV7-9 -
TGTGCCAGCCGGGGGGGTACCGAAAAACTGTTTTTT CASRGGTEKLFF TRBJ1-4 - TRBV11-3 -
TGCGCCAGCAGCTCCGGGACAGGGAGCTCCTACGAGCAGTACTTC CASSSGTGSSYEQYF TRBJ2-7 TRBD1 TRBV7-7 -
TGTGCCAGCATCGAGACAGTCGGAAACACCATATATTTT CASIETVGNTIYF TRBJ1-3 - TRBV28 -
TGCGCCAGCAGCTTGGGAACGGAGGGACAGCCCCAGCATTTT CASSLGTEGQPQHF TRBJ1-5 - TRBV5-1 -
TGTGCCAGCATCCAACAGGGGGGAGACACTGAAGCTTTCTTT CASIQQGGDTEAFF TRBJ1-1 TRBD1 TRBV7-2 once
TGTGCCAGCAGTTCCGGGACAGGCAACAATCAGCCCCAGCATTTT CASSSGTGNNQPQHF TRBJ1-5 TRBD1 TRBV2 -
TGTGCCAGCAGTGAACAGGGGACAGGGAACACCGGGGAGCTGTTTTTT CASSEQGTGNTGELFF TRBJ2-2 TRBD1 TRBV25-1 once
TGTGCCACCCAAGAACAGGGGGCTAATGAAAAACTGTTTTTT CATQEQGANEKLFF TRBJ1-4 TRBD1 TRBV19 -
TGTGCCAGCAGGTCCGGGACAGGGGTATACAATGAGCAGTTCTTC CASRSGTGVYNEQFF TRBJ2-1 TRBD1 TRBV27 once
TGTGCCAGCAGTTACCGTGGAGATAACTATGGCTACACCTTC CASSYRGDNYGYTF TRBJ1-2 - TRBV6-5 -
TGTGCCAGTTCGTCGACGACAGGGTATCAGGTCGGATCCTATAGCAATCAGCCCCAGCATTTT CASSSTTGYQVGSYSNQPQHF TRBJ1-5 TRBD1 TRBV19 -
TGTGCCATCAGTGAGTCACAGGCATCCTACGAGCAGTACTTC CAISESQASYEQYF TRBJ2-7 - TRBV10-3 few
TGTGCCAGCAGCAAAAAACCGGGACAGGAATCCGGGGAGCTGTTTTTT CASSKKPGQESGELFF TRBJ2-2 TRBD1 TRBV11-2 -
TGCGCCAGCAGCCAAGAAGGTTTAAGACAGGAAGGCTACACCTTC CASSQEGLRQEGYTF TRBJ1-2 - TRBV4-3 -
TGCGCCACCCCACAGGGGGCCTACGAGCAGTACTTC CATPQGAYEQYF TRBJ2-7 TRBD1 TRBV5-1 -
TGCGCCAGCAGCCAGGTGGCGGAGGGCAACACTGAAGCTTTCTTT CASSQVAEGNTEAFF TRBJ1-1 - TRBV4-1 -
TGTGCCAGTAGGGTCCCGGGAGCAGGAGATACGCAGTATTTT CASRVPGAGDTQYF TRBJ2-3 - TRBV19 -
TGTGCCAGCAGCTTAGGACTGCTCCGGAGCACAGATACGCAGTATTTT CASSLGLLRSTDTQYF TRBJ2-3 - TRBV7-2 few
TGTGCCAGCAGCGTAGGGTCGGGGAGCACAGATACGCAGTATTTT CASSVGSGSTDTQYF TRBJ2-3 - TRBV9 -
TGTGCCAGCAGTTCCTCAGGGGCAGCTAATGAAAAACTGTTTTTT CASSSSGAANEKLFF TRBJ1-4 - TRBV28 -
TGTGCCAGTAGTATCGGGACTAGCGGGGGTCCCAATGAGCAGTTCTTC CASSIGTSGGPNEQFF TRBJ2-1 TRBD2 TRBV19 -
TGCGCCAGCAGCTCCCTAGTTGGTGGGAATGAGCAGTTCTTC CASSSLVGGNEQFF TRBJ2-1 - TRBV5-1 -
TGTGCCAGCAGCTTAAGAGGGGGCGACGGTGGCTACACCTTC CASSLRGGDGGYTF TRBJ1-2 TRBD1 TRBV13 -
TGCGCCAGCAGCTTACGGGAGAGCAGTGGCACCGGGGAGCTGTTTTTT CASSLRESSGTGELFF TRBJ2-2 - TRBV5-1 -
TGTGCCTGGAGTAGCGCTAGGACTAGCGGGAGTCTGGAGACCCAGTACTTC CAWSSARTSGSLETQYF TRBJ2-5 TRBD2 TRBV30 -
TGTGCCAGCAGCCGGACAGGGCTAGGAGGCTACACCTTC CASSRTGLGGYTF TRBJ1-2 TRBD1 TRBV5-4 once
TGTGCCAGTAGTATATTTGACAGGGCCTCTGGAAACACCATATATTTT CASSIFDRASGNTIYF TRBJ1-3 TRBD1 TRBV19 -
TGTGCCAGCAGCCAGCGAAGCTCAAGCTACAATGAGCAGTTCTTC CASSQRSSSYNEQFF TRBJ2-1 - TRBV7-9 -
TGTGCCTGGAGTGTAAACAGGGCAGTAGTAAAACTGTTTTTT CAWSVNRAVVKLFF TRBJ1-4 - TRBV30 few